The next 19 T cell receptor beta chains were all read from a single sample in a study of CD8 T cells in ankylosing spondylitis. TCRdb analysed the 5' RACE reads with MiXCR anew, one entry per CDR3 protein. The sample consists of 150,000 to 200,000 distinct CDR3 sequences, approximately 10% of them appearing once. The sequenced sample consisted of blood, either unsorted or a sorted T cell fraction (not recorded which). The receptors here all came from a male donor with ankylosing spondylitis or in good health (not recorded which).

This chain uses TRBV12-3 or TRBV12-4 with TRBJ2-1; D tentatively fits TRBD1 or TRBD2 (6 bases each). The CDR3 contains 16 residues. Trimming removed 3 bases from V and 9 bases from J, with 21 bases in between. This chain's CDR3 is CASSLAPTGARGEQFF. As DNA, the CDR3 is TGTGCCAGCAGTTTGGCCCCTACGGGGGCCCGGGGTGAGCAGTTCTTC.

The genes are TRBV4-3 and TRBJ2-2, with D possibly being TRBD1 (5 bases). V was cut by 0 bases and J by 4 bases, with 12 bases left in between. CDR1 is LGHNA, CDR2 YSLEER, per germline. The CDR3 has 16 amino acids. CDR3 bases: TGCGCCAGCAGCCAAGAAAGGGGAATAAGCACCGGGGAGCTGTTTTTT. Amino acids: CASSQERGISTGELFF.

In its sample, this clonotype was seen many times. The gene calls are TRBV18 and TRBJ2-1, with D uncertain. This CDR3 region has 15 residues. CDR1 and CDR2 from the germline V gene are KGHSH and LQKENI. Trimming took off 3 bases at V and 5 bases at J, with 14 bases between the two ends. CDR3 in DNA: TGTGCCAGCTCACCTTCCAAAGCTGGGCACAATGAGCAGTTCTTC. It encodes CASSPSKAGHNEQFF.

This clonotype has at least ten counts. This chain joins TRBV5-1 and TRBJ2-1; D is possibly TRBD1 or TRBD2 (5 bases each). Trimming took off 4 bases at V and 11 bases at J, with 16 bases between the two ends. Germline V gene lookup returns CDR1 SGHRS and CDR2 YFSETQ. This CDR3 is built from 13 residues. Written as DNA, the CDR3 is TGCGCCAGCAGCCCCGAAATCACGGGACAGCAGTTCTTC. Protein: CASSPEITGQQFF.

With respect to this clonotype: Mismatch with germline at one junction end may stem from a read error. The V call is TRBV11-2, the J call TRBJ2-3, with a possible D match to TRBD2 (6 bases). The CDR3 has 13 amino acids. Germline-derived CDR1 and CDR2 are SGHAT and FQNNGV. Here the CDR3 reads CATSGSRADTQYF. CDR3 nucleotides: TGTGCCACCAGCGGGTCTCGAGCAGATACGCAGTATTTT.

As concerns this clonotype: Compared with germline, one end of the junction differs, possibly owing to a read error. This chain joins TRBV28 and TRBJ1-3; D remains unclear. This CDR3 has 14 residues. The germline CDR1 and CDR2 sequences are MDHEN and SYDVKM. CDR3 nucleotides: TGTGTCAGCAGCCCCTCATGGTCTGGAAACACCATATATTTT. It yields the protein CVSSPSWSGNTIYF.

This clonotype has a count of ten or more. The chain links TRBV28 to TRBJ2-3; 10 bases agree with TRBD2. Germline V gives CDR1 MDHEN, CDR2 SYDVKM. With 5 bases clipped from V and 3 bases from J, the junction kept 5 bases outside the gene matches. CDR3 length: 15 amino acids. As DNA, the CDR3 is TGTGCCAGCAGTACCCGGACTAGCGGAACAGATACGCAGTATTTT. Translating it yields CASSTRTSGTDTQYF.

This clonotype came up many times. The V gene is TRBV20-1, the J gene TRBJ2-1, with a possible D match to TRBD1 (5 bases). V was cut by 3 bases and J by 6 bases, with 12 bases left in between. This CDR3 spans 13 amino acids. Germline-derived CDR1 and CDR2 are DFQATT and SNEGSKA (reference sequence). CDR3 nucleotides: TGCAGTGCTAGCCCCGGGCAGGGCAATGAGCAGTTCTTC. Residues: CSASPGQGNEQFF.

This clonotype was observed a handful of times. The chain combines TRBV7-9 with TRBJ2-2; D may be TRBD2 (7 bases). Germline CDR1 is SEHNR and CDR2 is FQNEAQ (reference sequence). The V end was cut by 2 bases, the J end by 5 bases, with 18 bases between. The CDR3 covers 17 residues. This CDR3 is CASSLLGGAEKTGELFF. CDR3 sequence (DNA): TGTGCCAGCAGCTTATTAGGGGGGGCAGAGAAGACCGGGGAGCTGTTTTTT.

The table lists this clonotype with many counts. The CDR3 nucleotides are TGTGCCAGCAGCTCCACAGGGATAAGAGGCACTGAAGCTTTCTTT. This codes for CASSSTGIRGTEAFF. The chain recombines TRBV6-1 with TRBJ1-1; TRBD1 is a possible D gene (6 bases). The V gene's germline CDR1 is MNHNS and CDR2 SASEGT. V was pared by 6 bases and J by 4 bases, with 18 bases between. CDR3 length: 15 residues.

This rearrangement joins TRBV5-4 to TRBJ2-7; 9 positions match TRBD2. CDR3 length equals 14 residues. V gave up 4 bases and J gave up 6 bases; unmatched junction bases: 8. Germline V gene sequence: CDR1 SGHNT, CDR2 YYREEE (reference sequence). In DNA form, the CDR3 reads TGTGCCAGCAGCCGCACGGGACTAGCTCTCGAGCAGTACTTC. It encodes CASSRTGLALEQYF.

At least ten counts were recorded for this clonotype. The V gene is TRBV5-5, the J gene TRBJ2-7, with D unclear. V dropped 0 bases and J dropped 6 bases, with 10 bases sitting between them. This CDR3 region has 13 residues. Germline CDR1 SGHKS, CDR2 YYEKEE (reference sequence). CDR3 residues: CASSLDVGIEQYF. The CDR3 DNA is TGTGCCAGCAGCTTGGATGTGGGCATCGAGCAGTACTTC.

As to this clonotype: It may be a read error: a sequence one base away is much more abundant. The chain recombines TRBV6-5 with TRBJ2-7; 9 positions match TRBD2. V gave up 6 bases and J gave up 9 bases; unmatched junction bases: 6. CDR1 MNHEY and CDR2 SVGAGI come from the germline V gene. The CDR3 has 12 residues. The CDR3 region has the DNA TGTGCCAGCAGCAGGACTAGCGACGCGCAGTACTTC. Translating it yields CASSRTSDAQYF.

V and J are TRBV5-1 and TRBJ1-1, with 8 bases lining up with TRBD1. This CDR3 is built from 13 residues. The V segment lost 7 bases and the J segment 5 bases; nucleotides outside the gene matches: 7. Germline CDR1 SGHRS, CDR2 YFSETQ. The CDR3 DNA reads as TGCGCCAGCGGTCAGGGGGCAGGGACTGAAGCTTTCTTT. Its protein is CASGQGAGTEAFF.

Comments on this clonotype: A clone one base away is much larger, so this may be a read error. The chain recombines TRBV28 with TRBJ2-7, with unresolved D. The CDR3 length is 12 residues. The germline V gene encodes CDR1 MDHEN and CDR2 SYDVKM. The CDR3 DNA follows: TGTGCCAACAGTTTAAAAAGTTACGAGCAGTACTTC. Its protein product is CANSLKSYEQYF.

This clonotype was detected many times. CDR3 amino acids: CSVAGTGNYEQYF. The CDR3 DNA is TGCAGCGTCGCCGGGACAGGGAACTACGAGCAGTACTTC. This chain links TRBV29-1 with TRBJ2-7; 9 bases map to TRBD1. The V gene end was trimmed by 6 bases and the J gene end by 3 bases; junction bases not matched to a gene: 6. CDR3 length: 13 residues. Germline loops: CDR1 SQVTM, CDR2 ANQGSEA.

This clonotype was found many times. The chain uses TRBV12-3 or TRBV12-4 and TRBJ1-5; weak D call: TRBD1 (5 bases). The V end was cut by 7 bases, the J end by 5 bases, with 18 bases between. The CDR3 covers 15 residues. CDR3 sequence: CASTFWAGSDQPQHF. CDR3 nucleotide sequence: TGTGCCAGCACCTTTTGGGCAGGGTCGGATCAGCCCCAGCATTTT.

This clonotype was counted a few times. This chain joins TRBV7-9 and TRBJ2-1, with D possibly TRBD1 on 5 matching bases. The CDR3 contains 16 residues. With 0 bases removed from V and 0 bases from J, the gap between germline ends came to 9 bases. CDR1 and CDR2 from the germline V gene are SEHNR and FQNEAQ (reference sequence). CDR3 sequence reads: CASSLATGFSYNEQFF. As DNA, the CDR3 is TGTGCCAGCAGCTTAGCCACAGGATTCTCCTACAATGAGCAGTTCTTC.

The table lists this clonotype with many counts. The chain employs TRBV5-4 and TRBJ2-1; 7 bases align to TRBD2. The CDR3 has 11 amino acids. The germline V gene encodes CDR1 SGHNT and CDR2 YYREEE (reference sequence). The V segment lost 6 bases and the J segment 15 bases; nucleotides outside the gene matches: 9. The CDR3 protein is CASTEGRARFF. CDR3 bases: TGTGCCAGCACCGAAGGGAGGGCTCGGTTCTTC.